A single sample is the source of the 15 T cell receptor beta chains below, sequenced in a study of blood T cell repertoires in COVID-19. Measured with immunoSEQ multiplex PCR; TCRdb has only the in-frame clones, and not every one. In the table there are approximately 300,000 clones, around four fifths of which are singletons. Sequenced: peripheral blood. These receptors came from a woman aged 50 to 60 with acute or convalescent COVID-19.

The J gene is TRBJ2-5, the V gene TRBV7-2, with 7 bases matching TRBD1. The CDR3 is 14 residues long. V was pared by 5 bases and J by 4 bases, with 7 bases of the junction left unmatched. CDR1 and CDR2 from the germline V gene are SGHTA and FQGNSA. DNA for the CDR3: TGTGCCAGCAGCCCCCAGGGGGTCTCAGAGACCCAGTACTTC. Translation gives CASSPQGVSETQYF.

The DNA of the CDR3 is TGTGCCAGCAGTTACCCGGACAGCTCCTACGAGCAGTACGTC. The encoded protein is CASSYPDSSYEQYV. V usage is TRBV6-2 or TRBV6-3 and J usage is TRBJ2-7, with a weak D call TRBD1 (6 bases). The CDR3 spans 14 residues. CDR1 is MNHEY, CDR2 SVGEGT, per germline. V was shortened by 2 bases and J by 0 bases, with 8 bases between the two germline ends.

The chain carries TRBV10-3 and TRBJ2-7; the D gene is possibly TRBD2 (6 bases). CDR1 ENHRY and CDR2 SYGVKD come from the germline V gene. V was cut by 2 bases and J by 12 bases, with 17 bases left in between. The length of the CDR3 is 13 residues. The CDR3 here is CAISERGDGAGYF. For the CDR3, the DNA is TGTGCCATCAGTGAGCGAGGGGACGGAGCGGGGTACTTC.

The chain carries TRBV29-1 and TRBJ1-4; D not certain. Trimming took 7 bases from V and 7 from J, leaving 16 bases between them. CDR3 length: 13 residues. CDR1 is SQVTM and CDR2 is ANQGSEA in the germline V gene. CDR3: CSALDSAPEKLFF. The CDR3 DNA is TGCAGCGCCTTGGACTCCGCCCCTGAAAAACTGTTTTTT.

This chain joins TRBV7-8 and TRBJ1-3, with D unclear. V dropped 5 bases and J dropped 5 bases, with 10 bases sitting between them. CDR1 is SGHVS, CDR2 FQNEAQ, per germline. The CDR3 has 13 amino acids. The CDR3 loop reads CASSPPARNTIYF. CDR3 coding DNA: TGTGCCAGCAGCCCCCCAGCGAGAAACACCATATATTTT.

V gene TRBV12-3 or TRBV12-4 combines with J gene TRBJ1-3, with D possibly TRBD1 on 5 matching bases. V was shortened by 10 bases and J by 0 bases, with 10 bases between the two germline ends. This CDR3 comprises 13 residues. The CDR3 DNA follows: TGTGCCATACAGGCCTACTCTGGAAACACCATATATTTT. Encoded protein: CAIQAYSGNTIYF.

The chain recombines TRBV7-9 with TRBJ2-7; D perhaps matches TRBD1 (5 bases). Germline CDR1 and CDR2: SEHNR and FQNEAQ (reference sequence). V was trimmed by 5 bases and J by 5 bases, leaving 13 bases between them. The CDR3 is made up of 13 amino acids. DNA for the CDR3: TGTGCCAGCAGCCCCTCCCAGGGAAACGAGCAGTACTTC. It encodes CASSPSQGNEQYF.

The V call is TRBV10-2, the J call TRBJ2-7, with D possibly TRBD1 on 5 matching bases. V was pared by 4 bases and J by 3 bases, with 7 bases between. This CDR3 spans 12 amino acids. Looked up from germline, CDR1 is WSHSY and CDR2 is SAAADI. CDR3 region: CASSAGNYEQYV. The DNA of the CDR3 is TGCGCCAGCAGTGCAGGGAACTACGAGCAGTACGTC.

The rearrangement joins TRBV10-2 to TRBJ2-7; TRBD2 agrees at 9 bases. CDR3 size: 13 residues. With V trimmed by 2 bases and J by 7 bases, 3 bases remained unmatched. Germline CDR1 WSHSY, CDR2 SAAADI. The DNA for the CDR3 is TGCGCCAGCAGTGAGACTAGCGGGTCGGAGCAGTACGTC. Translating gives CASSETSGSEQYV.

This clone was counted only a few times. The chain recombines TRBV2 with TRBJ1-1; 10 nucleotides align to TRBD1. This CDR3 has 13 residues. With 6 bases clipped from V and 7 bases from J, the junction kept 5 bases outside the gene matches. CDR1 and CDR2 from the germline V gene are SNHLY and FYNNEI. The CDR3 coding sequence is TGTGCCAGCAGGCGGACAGGGGGTGTTGAAGCTTTCTTT. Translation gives CASRRTGGVEAFF.

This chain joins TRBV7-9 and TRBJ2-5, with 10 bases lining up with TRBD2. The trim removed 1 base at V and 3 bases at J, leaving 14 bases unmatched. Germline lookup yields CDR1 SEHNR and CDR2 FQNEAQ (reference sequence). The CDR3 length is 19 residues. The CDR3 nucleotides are TGTGCCAGCAGCTTAGTGCGGACTAGCGGTCCATTAACCGAAGAGACCCAGTACTTC. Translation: CASSLVRTSGPLTEETQYF.

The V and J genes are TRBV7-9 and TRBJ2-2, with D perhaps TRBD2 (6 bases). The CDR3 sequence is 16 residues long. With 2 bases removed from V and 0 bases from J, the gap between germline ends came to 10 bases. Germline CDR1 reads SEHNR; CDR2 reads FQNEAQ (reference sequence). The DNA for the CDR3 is TGTGCCAGCAGCTTAAGTACTAGCTCGAACACCGGGGAGCTGTTTTTT. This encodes CASSLSTSSNTGELFF.

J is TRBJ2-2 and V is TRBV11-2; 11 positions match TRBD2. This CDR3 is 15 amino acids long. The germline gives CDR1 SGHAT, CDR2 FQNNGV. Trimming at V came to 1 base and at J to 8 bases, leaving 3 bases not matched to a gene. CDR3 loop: CASSLALAGDGELFF. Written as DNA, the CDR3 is TGTGCCAGCAGCTTAGCACTAGCGGGAGATGGGGAGCTGTTTTTT.

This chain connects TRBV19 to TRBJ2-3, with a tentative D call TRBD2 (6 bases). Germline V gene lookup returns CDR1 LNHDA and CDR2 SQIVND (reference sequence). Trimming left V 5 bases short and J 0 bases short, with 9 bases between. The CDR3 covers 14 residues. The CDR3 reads CASSLGRSTDTQYF. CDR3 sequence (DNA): TGTGCCAGTAGTCTGGGGAGGAGCACAGATACGCAGTATTTT. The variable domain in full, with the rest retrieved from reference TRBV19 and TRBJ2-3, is DGGITQSPKYLFRKEGQNVTLSCEQNLNHDAMYWYRQDPGQGLRLIYYSQIVNDFQKGDIAEGYSVSREKKESFPLTVTSAQKNPTAFYLCASSLGRSTDTQYFGPGTRLTVL.

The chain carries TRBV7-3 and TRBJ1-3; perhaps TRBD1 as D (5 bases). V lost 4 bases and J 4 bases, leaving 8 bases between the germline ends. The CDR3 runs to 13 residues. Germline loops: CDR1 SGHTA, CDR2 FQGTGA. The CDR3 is CASSSGPGNTIYF. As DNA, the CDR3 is TGTGCCAGCAGCTCAGGGCCAGGAAACACCATATATTTT.